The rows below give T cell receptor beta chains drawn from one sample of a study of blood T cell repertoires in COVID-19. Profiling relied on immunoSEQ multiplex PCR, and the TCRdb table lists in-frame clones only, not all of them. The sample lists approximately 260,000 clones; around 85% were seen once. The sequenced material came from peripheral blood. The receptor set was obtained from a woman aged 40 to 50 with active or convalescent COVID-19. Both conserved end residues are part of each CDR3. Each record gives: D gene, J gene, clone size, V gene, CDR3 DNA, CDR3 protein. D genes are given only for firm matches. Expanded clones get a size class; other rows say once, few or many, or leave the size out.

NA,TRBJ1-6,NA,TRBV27,TGTGCCAGCCGCAAAGCGAACTCCTATAATTCACCCCTCCACTTT,CASRKANSYNSPLHF
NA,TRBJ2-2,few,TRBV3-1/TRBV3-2,TGTGCCAGCAGCCAAGGACGGACTACCGGGGAGCTGTTTTTT,CASSQGRTTGELFF
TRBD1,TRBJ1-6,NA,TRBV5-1,TGCGCCAGCAGCAACCCACAGACAGGGAACAATTCACCCCTCCACTTT,CASSNPQTGNNSPLHF
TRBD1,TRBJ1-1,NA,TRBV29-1,TGCAGCGGTACCCGACAGGGGAACACTGAAGCTTTCTTT,CSGTRQGNTEAFF
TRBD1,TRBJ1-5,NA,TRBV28,TGTGCCAGCAGTTTAAGACAGGGGGGAGTCTTCAATCAGCCCCAGCATTTT,CASSLRQGGVFNQPQHF
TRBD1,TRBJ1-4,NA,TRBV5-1,TGCGCCAGCAGCTTGCAGGGACAGATTAATGAAAAACTGTTTTTT,CASSLQGQINEKLFF
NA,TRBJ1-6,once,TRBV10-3,TGTGCCATCAGTGACGGTCAGTCGGGATCACCCCTCCACTTT,CAISDGQSGSPLHF
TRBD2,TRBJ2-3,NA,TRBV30,TGTGCCTGGAGTACACTAGCGGGGGTAACAGATACGCAGTATTTT,CAWSTLAGVTDTQYF
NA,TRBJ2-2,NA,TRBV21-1,TGTGCCAGCAGCAACTCTAACCGGACATCTCTCACCGGGGAGCTGTTTTTT,CASSNSNRTSLTGELFF
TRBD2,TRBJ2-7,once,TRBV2,TGTGCCAGCTTAGCGGGGGAAGAGCAGTACTTC,CASLAGEEQYF
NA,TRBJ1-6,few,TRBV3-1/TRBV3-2,TGTGCCAGCAGCCCTGGGACTCTCCGGGGATCACCCCTCCACTTT,CASSPGTLRGSPLHF
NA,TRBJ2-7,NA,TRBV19,TGTGCCAGTAGTATAGGGAAGGACACTGCCTACGAGCAGTACTTC,CASSIGKDTAYEQYF
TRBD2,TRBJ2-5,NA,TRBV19,TGTGCCAGTAGTTCCACTAGCGGGGGAGAGACCCAGTACTTC,CASSSTSGGETQYF
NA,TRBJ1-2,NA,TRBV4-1,TGCGCCAGCAGCCAGGTGGGGGGTTCGGATGGCTACACCTTC,CASSQVGGSDGYTF
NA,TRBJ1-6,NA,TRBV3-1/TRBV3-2,TGTGCCAGCAGCCAATCCGCACTTAATTCACCCCTCCACTTT,CASSQSALNSPLHF
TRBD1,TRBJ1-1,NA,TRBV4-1,TGCGCCAGCAGCCAAGTGAAAGGGGGCGACACTGAAGCTTTCTTT,CASSQVKGGDTEAFF
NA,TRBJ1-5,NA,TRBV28,TGTGCCAGCACCTCAAGGTCCAGGGTGGGTCAGCCCCAGCATTTT,CASTSRSRVGQPQHF
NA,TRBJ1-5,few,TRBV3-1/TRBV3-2,TGTGCCAGCAGCCAAGGAGATCAGCCCCAGCATTTT,CASSQGDQPQHF
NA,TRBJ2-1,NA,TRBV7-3,TGTGCCAGCAGCTTTCCGAGGGTCGCCCCCCCCTACAATGAGCAGTTCTTC,CASSFPRVAPPYNEQFF
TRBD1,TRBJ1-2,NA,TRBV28,TGTGCCAGCAGTTTTGGGACAGGGCTCTATGGCTACACCTTC,CASSFGTGLYGYTF
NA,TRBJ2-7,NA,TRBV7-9,TGTGCCAGCAGCTTTAATCGAGCGGGCCTTCGTGAGCAGTACTTC,CASSFNRAGLREQYF
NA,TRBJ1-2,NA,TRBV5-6,TGTGCCAGCAGCTCCCGGGGGACGCCGGCCTATGGCTACACCTTC,CASSSRGTPAYGYTF
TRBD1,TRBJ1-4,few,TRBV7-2,TGTGCCAGCAGCTTCCAGGGGGCGAATGAAAAACTGTTTTTT,CASSFQGANEKLFF
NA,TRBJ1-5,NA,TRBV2,TGTGCCAGCAGGGGGGGACTTAGTAGCAATCAGCCCCAGCATTTT,CASRGGLSSNQPQHF
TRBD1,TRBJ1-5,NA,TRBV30,TGTGCCTTAGGGACAGACAATCAGCCCCAGCATTTT,CALGTDNQPQHF
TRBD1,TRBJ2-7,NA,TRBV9,TGTGCCAGCAGCGCCGCTGGGGCAGGGGGTGTCTACGAGCAGTACTTC,CASSAAGAGGVYEQYF
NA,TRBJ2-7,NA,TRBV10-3,TGTGCCATCAGTGAAGAACAGTTGGACGAGCAGTACTTC,CAISEEQLDEQYF
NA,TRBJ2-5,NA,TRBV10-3,TGTGCCATCAGTGAGTCGATAGCGGAGACCCAGTACTTC,CAISESIAETQYF
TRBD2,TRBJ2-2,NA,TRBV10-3,TGTGCCGCGGTAGCGGGGTCGAACACCGGGGAGCTGTTTTTT,CAAVAGSNTGELFF
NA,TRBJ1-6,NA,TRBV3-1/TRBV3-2,TGTGCCAGCACCTCTGGGGGCGATTCACCCCTCCACTTT,CASTSGGDSPLHF
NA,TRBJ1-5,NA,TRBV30,TGTGCCTGGAGTGGAAGGCGAGAGGAGCCCCAGCATTTT,CAWSGRREEPQHF